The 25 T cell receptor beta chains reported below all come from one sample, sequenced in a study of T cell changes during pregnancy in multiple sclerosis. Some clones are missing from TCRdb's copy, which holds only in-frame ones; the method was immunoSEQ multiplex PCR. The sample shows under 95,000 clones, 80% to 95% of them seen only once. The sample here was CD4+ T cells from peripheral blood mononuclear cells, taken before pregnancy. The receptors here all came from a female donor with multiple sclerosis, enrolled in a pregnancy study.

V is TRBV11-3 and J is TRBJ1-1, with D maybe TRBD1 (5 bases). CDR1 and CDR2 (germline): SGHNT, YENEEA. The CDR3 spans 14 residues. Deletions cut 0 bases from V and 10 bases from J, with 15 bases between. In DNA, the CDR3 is TGTGCCAGCAGCTTAGACCAAGGACAACGTGGAGCTTTCTTT. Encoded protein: CASSLDQGQRGAFF.

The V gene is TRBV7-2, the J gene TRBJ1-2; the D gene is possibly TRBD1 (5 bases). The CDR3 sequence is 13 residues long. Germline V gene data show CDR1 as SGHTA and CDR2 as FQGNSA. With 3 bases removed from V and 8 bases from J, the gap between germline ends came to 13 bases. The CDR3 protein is CASSFGGAGGYTF. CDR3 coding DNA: TGTGCCAGCAGCTTCGGAGGGGCTGGGGGCTACACCTTC.

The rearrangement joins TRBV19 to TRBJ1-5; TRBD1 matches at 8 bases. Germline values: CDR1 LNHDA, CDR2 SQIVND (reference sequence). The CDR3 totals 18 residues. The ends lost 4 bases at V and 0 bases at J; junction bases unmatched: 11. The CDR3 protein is CASSTRDRSLYSNQPQHF. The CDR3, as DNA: TGTGCCAGTAGTACCCGGGACAGGAGCCTGTATAGCAATCAGCCCCAGCATTTT.

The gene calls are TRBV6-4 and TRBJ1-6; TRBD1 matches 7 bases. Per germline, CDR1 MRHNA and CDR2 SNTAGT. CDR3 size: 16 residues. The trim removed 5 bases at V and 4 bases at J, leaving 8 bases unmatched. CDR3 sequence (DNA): TGTGCCAGCAGTCCAGAGGGGGACAGTTATAATTCACCCCTCCACTTT. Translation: CASSPEGDSYNSPLHF.

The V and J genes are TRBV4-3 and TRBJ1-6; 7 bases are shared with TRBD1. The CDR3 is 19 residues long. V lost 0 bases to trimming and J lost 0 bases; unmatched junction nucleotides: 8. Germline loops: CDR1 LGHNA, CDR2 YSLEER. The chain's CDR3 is CASSQDPDRSSSYNSPLHF. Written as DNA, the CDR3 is TGCGCCAGCAGCCAAGACCCGGACAGGTCGAGCTCCTATAATTCACCCCTCCACTTT.

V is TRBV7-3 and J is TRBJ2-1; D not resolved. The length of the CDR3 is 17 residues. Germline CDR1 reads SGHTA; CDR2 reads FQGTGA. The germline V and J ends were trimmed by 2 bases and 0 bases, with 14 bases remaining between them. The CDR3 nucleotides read TGTGCCAGCAGCTTAGAGCCCCCACAGAGCTCCTACAATGAGCAGTTCTTC. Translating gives CASSLEPPQSSYNEQFF.

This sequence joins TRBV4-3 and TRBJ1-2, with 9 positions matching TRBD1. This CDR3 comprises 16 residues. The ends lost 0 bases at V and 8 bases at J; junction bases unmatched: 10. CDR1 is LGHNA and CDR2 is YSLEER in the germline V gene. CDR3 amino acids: CASSQEGTGGVSGYTF. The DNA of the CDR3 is TGCGCCAGCAGCCAAGAAGGAACAGGGGGCGTCAGCGGCTACACCTTC.

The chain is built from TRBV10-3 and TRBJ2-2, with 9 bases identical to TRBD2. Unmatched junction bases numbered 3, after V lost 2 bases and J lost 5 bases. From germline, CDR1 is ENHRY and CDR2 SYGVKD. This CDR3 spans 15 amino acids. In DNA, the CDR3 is TGTGCCATCAGTGAGCTAGCGGGGTATACCGGGGAGCTGTTTTTT. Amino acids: CAISELAGYTGELFF.

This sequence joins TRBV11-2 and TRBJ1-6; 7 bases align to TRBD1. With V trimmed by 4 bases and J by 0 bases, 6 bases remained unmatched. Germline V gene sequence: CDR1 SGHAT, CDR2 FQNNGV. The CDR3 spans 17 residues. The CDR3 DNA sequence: TGTGCCAGCAGCTCCGGACAGGCGAGCTCCTATAATTCACCCCTCCACTTT. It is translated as CASSSGQASSYNSPLHF.

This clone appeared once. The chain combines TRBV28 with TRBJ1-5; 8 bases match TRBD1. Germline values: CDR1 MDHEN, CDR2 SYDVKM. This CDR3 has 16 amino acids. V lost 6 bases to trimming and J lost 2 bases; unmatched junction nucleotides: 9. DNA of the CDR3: TGTGCCAGCAGGGAATGGACAGGGATTGGCAATCAGCCCCAGCATTTT. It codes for CASREWTGIGNQPQHF. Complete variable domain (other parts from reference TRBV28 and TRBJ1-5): DVKVTQSSRYLVKRTGEKVFLECVQDMDHENMFWYRQDPGLGLRLIYFSYDVKMKEKGDIPEGYSVSREKKERFSLILESASTNQTSMYLCASREWTGIGNQPQHFGDGTRLSIL.

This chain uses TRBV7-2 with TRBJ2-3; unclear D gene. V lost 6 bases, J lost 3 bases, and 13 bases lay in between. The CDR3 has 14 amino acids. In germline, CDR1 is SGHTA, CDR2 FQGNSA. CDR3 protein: CASSPDITTDTQYF. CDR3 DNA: TGTGCCAGCAGTCCCGACATAACTACAGATACGCAGTATTTT.

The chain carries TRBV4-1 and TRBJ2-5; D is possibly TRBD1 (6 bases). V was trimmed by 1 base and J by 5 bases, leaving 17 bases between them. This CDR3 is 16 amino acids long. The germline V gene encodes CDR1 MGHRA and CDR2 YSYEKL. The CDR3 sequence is CASSQGTGSFRETQYF. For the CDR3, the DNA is TGCGCCAGCAGCCAAGGTACAGGGAGTTTTAGGGAGACCCAGTACTTC.

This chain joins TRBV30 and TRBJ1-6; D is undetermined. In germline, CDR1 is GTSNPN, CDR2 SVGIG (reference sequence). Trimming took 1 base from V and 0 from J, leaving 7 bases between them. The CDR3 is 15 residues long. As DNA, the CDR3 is TGTGCCTGGAGTGCTGAGAGCTCCTATAATTCACCCCTCCACTTT. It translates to CAWSAESSYNSPLHF.

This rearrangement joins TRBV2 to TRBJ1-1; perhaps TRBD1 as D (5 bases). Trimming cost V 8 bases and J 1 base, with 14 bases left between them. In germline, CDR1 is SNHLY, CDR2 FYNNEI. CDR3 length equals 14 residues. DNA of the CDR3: TGTGCCAGCGAGGCACCGCAGGGGAACACTGAAGCTTTCTTT. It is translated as CASEAPQGNTEAFF.

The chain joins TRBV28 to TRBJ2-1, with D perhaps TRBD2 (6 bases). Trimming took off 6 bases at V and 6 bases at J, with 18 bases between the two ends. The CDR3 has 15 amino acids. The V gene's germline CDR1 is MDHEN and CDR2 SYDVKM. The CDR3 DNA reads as TGTGCCAGCAGGTGGAGGCGGGACGGGTCCAATGAGCAGTTCTTC. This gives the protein CASRWRRDGSNEQFF.

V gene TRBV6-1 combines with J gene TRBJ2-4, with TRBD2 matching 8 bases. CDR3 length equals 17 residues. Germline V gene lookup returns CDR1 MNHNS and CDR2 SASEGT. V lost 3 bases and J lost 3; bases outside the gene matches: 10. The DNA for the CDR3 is TGTGCCAGCAGTGACAGCTTCGGGGGGGACCTCAAAAACATTCAGTACTTC. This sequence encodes CASSDSFGGDLKNIQYF.

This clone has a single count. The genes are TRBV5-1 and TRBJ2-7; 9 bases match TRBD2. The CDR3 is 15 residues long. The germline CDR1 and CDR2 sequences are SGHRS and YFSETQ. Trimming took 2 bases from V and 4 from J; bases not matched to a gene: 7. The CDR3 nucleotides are TGCGCCAGCAGCTTCGGACTAGCGACCAGTTACGAGCAGTACTTC. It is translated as CASSFGLATSYEQYF.

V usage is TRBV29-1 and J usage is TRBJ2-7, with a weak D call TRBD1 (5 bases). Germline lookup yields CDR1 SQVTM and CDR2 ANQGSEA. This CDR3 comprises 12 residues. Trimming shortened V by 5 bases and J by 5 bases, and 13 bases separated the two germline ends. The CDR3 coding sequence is TGCAGCGTTACATGGGGCGTACACGAGCAGTACTTC. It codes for CSVTWGVHEQYF.

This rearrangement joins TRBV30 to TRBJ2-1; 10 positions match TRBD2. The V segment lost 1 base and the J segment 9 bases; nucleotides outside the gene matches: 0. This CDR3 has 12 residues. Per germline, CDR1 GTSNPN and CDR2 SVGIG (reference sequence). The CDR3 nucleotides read TGTGCCTGGAGTGGACTAGCGGGTGAGCAGTTCTTC. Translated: CAWSGLAGEQFF.

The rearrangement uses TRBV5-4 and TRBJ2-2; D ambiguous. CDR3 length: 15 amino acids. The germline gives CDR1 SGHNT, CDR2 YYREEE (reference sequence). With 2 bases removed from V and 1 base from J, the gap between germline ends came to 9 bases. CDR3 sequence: CASSFSNKNTGELFF. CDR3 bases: TGTGCCAGCAGCTTCAGTAACAAGAACACCGGGGAGCTGTTTTTT.

CDR3 sequence: CASSSGWNTEAFF. The CDR3 nucleotides read TGTGCCAGCAGTTCAGGGTGGAACACTGAAGCTTTCTTT. This chain connects TRBV7-2 to TRBJ1-1; TRBD1 might be the D (5 bases). The germline V and J ends were trimmed by 6 bases and 1 base, with 9 bases remaining between them. The CDR3 has 13 residues. CDR1 is SGHTA, CDR2 FQGNSA, per germline.

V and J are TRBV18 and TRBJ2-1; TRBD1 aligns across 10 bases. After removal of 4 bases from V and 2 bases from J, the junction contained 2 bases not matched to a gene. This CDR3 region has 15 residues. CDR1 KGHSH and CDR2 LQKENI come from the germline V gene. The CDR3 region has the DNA TGTGCCAGCTCACTGGGACAGGGGCCCTACAATGAGCAGTTCTTC. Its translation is CASSLGQGPYNEQFF.

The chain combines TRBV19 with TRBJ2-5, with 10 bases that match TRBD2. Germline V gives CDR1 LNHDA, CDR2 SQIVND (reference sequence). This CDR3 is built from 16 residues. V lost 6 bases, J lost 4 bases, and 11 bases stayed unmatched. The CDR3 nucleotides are TGTGCCAGTAGCCCAAAGCGGGGGGGCCTCTTAGAGACCCAGTACTTC. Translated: CASSPKRGGLLETQYF.

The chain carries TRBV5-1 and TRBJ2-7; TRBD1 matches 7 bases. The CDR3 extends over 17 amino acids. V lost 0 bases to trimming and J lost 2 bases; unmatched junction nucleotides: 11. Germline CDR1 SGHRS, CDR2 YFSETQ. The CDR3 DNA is TGCGCCAGCAGCTTGGTACCCCCGGGACAGCTAACCTACGAGCAGTACTTC. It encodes CASSLVPPGQLTYEQYF.

In nucleotides, the CDR3 is TGTGCCAGTAGTACGTTGAGACAGGGAGCTGGAAACACCATATATTTT. Its translation: CASSTLRQGAGNTIYF. The chain recombines TRBV19 with TRBJ1-3; 7 bases are a match to TRBD1. V gave up 4 bases and J gave up 2 bases; unmatched junction bases: 8. The CDR3 runs 16 residues. CDR1 is LNHDA and CDR2 is SQIVND in the germline V gene (reference sequence).